This TCR beta chain was recovered during a study of shared clonotypes between healthy human individuals. Profiled with immunoSEQ multiplex PCR; TCRdb holds only in-frame clones, not every one. The data hold more than 2,000,000 clones, with 90% to 95% observed a single time. This CDR3 spans 14 amino acids. The ends lost 4 bases at V and 3 bases at J; junction bases unmatched: 4. Germline lookup yields CDR1 SGHRS and CDR2 YFSETQ. To note about this clone: Other nucleotide sequences in the sample specify the same CDR3.

This clonotype was obtained from a man aged 18 to 29 in good health. Some clones in this sample may be carry-over from other donors' samples. The sequencing sample was made of naive CD4+ T cells from PBMCs. Specified subset: CD45RA+ positively selected. This rearrangement joins TRBV5-1 to TRBJ2-3; TRBD1 matches 8 bases. The DNA for the CDR3 is TGCGCCAGCAGCCGAGGACAGGGAACAGATACGCAGTATTTT. It codes for CASSRGQGTDTQYF.